This T cell receptor beta chain emerged from a study of blood T cell repertoires in COVID-19. Looking at the study overall: Specimens from acute and convalescent COVID-19 originated in the United States, Italy and Spain. T cells, B-cell-depleted T cells, or PBMCs supplied cDNA or gDNA.

V was pared by 5 bases and J by 4 bases, with 14 bases between. In germline, CDR1 is MGHRA, CDR2 YSYEKL. The CDR3 consists of 14 residues. Study processing details: Reference gene primer amplification gave nucleated cell count estimates. The data were produced by immunoSEQ multiplex PCR, yet TCRdb's version contains in-frame clones alone and is incomplete. The DNA gave D and trimming, while V, J and clone size come from that table. The sample holds about 62,000 clones; around 87% are singletons and the top ten take about 1.2%. This sequence joins TRBV4-1 and TRBJ1-1; D is perhaps TRBD1 (5 bases). This receptor was obtained from an older woman with acute or convalescent COVID-19. The sample was peripheral blood. The CDR3: CASSAPGSGTEAFF. CDR3 bases: TGCGCCAGCAGCGCGCCAGGGTCGGGCACTGAAGCTTTCTTT.